These 15 T cell receptor beta chains were sequenced from one sample in a study of T cell responses to AZD1222 COVID-19 vaccine (dated by TCRdb to 2020 to 2023). The meaning of the sample's time point label: baseline before first vaccination. Read against the paper, the sample's treatment or condition label means: meningococcal conjugate vaccine given as trial control. The library was built by means of the immunoSEQ multiplex PCR assay. Imported from immuneACCESS, the table was reduced by TCRdb to in-frame sequences with V and J called. These copies leave out some clones; in studies compared against another copy, an unresolved V gene accounts for under half, and the cause of the remainder is not known. The sample table shows some 150,000 clones, and about 92% are seen once. The top ten constitute 4.4% of the sample. The material sequenced was peripheral blood, taken on day 0 of MenACWY control vaccination. Receptor source: an adult in good health.

The table lists this clone with a few counts. In DNA form, the CDR3 reads TGTGCCAGCAGTTACTCAGGAGCAGGGACCAATCAGCCCCAGCATTTT. This gives the protein CASSYSGAGTNQPQHF. The J gene is TRBJ1-5, the V gene TRBV6-5; TRBD1 might be the D (5 bases). Between the trimmed V and J ends, which lost 0 bases and 3 bases, there was a span of 12 bases. The CDR3 contains 16 residues. CDR1 and CDR2 (germline): MNHEY, SVGAGI.

The J gene is TRBJ1-4, the V gene TRBV27; 7 bases align to TRBD1. Losses at the gene ends were 0 bases for V and 8 bases for J; bases not matched to a gene: 6. Germline CDR1 MNHEY, CDR2 SMNVEV (reference sequence). This CDR3 comprises 15 residues. The CDR3 region is CASSLSTGVWEKLFF. In DNA, the CDR3 is TGTGCCAGCAGTTTATCCACAGGGGTATGGGAAAAACTGTTTTTT. The whole variable domain, remainder taken from reference TRBV27 and TRBJ1-4, is EAQVTQNPRYLITVTGKKLTVTCSQNMNHEYMSWYRQDPGLGLRQIYYSMNVEVTDKGDVPEGYKVSRKEKRNFPLILESPSPNQTSLYFCASSLSTGVWEKLFFGSGTQLSVL.

With respect to this clone: Other DNA sequences in this specimen translate into the identical CDR3. This chain links TRBV7-2 with TRBJ1-5; 8 nucleotides align to TRBD1. This CDR3 is built from 14 residues. After removal of 5 bases from V and 4 bases from J, the junction contained 4 bases not matched to a gene. Germline V gives CDR1 SGHTA, CDR2 FQGNSA. CDR3 sequence (DNA): TGTGCCAGCAGCCGGGACAGGTCAAATCAGCCCCAGCATTTT. It specifies CASSRDRSNQPQHF. The full variable domain, in which reference TRBV7-2 and TRBJ1-5 provide the parts outside the CDR3, is GAGVSQSPSNKVTEKGKDVELRCDPISGHTALYWYRQSLGQGLEFLIYFQGNSAPDKSGLPSDRFSAERTGGSVSTLTIQRTQQEDSAVYLCASSRDRSNQPQHFGDGTRLSIL.

The V call is TRBV6-5, the J call TRBJ2-7; 9 nucleotides match TRBD1. Trimming at V came to 6 bases and at J to 4 bases, leaving 4 bases not matched to a gene. Germline CDR1 reads MNHEY; CDR2 reads SVGAGI. The CDR3 is 13 residues long. CDR3 sequence reads: CASRTGTGYEQYF. The DNA of the CDR3 is TGTGCCAGCAGGACCGGGACAGGGTACGAGCAGTACTTC.

This chain joins TRBV9 and TRBJ2-5; unclear D gene. The V end was cut by 3 bases, the J end by 1 base, with 7 bases between. The CDR3 totals 13 residues. In germline, CDR1 is SGDLS, CDR2 YYNGEE. The CDR3 protein is CASSEPLQETQYF. CDR3 sequence (DNA): TGTGCCAGCAGCGAGCCCCTCCAAGAGACCCAGTACTTC.

This chain joins TRBV7-3 and TRBJ1-3; 7 bases agree with TRBD1. CDR3 size: 14 residues. V lost 5 bases and J lost 2; bases outside the gene matches: 3. Germline-derived CDR1 and CDR2 are SGHTA and FQGTGA. As DNA, the CDR3 is TGTGCCAGCAGCCTTACAGGGGCTGGAAACACCATATATTTT. It encodes CASSLTGAGNTIYF.

In this sample, this clone turned up a few times. CDR3 loop: CASSMDSINQPQHF. Written as DNA, the CDR3 is TGTGCCAGTAGTATGGACAGTATTAATCAGCCCCAGCATTTT. The gene calls are TRBV19 and TRBJ1-5; D possibly corresponds to TRBD1 (6 bases). V was cut by 3 bases and J by 4 bases, with 10 bases left in between. This CDR3 is 14 amino acids long. Looked up from germline, CDR1 is LNHDA and CDR2 is SQIVND (reference sequence).

This clone has only one observation. The chain links TRBV7-3 to TRBJ2-1; 8 bases match TRBD2. The CDR3 loop spans 13 amino acids. From germline, CDR1 is SGHTA and CDR2 FQGTGA. V lost 5 bases and J lost 9; bases outside the gene matches: 6. CDR3: CASSPPGTSEQFF. CDR3 nucleotide sequence: TGTGCCAGCAGCCCACCGGGGACTAGTGAGCAGTTCTTC.

This CDR3 reads CASSRLTGGAGYTEAFF. CDR3 bases: TGTGCCAGCAGCCGATTAACAGGGGGCGCGGGGTACACTGAAGCTTTCTTT. The rearrangement joins TRBV27 to TRBJ1-1; 9 nucleotides agree with TRBD1. CDR3 size: 17 residues. Trimming cost V 6 bases and J 3 bases; bases outside gene matches: 14. CDR1 MNHEY and CDR2 SMNVEV come from the germline V gene (reference sequence).

This clone came up once. Other DNA variants within this sample encode the same CDR3. The V call is TRBV12-3 or TRBV12-4, the J call TRBJ1-3, with D hard to call. Trimming took 3 bases from V and 0 from J, leaving 3 bases between them. This CDR3 region has 13 residues. CDR3 nucleotides: TGTGCCAGCAGTTTGTTCTCTGGAAACACCATATATTTT. Protein product: CASSLFSGNTIYF.

V gene TRBV5-6 combines with J gene TRBJ1-1, with D hard to call. The length of the CDR3 is 11 residues. Germline V lookup: CDR1 SGHDT, CDR2 YYEEEE. V lost 3 bases, J lost 3 bases, and 3 bases lay in between. The CDR3 region is CASSYDTEAFF. The CDR3 DNA reads TGTGCCAGCAGCTACGACACTGAAGCTTTCTTT.

The gene calls are TRBV6-6 and TRBJ1-1; D gene ambiguous. CDR3 length equals 12 residues. The V gene's germline CDR1 is MNHNY and CDR2 SVGAGI (reference sequence). The ends were cut back, 3 bases at V and 1 base at J, with 3 bases in the middle. The CDR3 here is CASSYTNTEAFF. DNA for the CDR3: TGTGCCAGCAGTTATACGAACACTGAAGCTTTCTTT.

This clone was found once. V and J are TRBV30 and TRBJ1-6, with D unresolved. Between the trimmed V and J ends, which lost 2 bases and 10 bases, there was a span of 9 bases. From germline, CDR1 is GTSNPN and CDR2 SVGIG (reference sequence). The CDR3 sequence is 12 residues long. The CDR3 DNA sequence: TGTGCCTGGAGTCATTCCCCATCACCCCTCCACTTT. This translates into CAWSHSPSPLHF. Combining the CDR3 with reference TRBV30 and TRBJ1-6 gives the whole variable domain SQTIHQWPATLVQPVGSPLSLECTVEGTSNPNLYWYRQAAGRGLQLLFYSVGIGQISSEVPQNLSASRPQDRQFILSSKKLLLSDSGFYLCAWSHSPSPLHFGNGTRLTVT.

The rearrangement joins TRBV28 to TRBJ2-7; D gene ambiguous. V lost 0 bases, J lost 1 base, and 10 bases lay in between. This CDR3 spans 15 amino acids. The germline V gene encodes CDR1 MDHEN and CDR2 SYDVKM. The DNA for the CDR3 is TGTGCCAGCAGTTTATGGTCCGTTAGGTCCTACGAGCAGTACTTC. Its translation: CASSLWSVRSYEQYF.

The chain couples TRBV15 to TRBJ1-2; TRBD1 might be the D (5 bases). Germline V gene data show CDR1 as LNHNV and CDR2 as YYDKDF (reference sequence). CDR3 length equals 14 residues. With 0 bases removed from V and 4 bases from J, the gap between germline ends came to 9 bases. The CDR3 sequence is CATSRDLDSYGYTF. In DNA form, the CDR3 reads TGTGCCACCAGCAGAGATCTAGACAGCTATGGCTACACCTTC.